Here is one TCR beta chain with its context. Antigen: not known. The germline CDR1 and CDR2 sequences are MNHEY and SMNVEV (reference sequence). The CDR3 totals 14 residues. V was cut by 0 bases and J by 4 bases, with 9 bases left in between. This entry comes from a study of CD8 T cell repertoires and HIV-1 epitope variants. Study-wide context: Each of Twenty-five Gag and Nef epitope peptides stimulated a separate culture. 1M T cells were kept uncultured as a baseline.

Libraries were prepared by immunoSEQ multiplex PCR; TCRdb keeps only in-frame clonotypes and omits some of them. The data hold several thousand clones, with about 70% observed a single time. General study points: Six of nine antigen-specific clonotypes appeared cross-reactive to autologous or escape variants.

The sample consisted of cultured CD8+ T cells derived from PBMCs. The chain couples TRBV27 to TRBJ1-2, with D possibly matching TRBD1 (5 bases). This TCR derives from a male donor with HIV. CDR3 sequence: CASSLSRQGYGYTF. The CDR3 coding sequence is TGTGCCAGCAGTTTATCGAGGCAGGGCTATGGCTACACCTTC.